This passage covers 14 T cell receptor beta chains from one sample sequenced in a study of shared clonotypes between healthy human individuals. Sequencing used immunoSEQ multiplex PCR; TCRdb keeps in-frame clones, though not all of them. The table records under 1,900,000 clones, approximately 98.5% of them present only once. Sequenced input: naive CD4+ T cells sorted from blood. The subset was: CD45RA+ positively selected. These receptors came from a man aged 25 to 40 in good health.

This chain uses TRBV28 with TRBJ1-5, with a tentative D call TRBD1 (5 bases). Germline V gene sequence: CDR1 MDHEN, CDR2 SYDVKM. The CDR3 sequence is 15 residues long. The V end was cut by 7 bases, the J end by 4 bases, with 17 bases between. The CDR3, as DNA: TGTGCCAGCAAGGCGGGGGACGGAACGAATCAGCCCCAGCATTTT. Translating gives CASKAGDGTNQPQHF.

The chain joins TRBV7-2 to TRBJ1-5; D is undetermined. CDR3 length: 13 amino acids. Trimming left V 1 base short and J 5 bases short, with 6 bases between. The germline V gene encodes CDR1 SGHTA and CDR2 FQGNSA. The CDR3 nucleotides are TGTGCCAGCAGCTTAGTCGCGGATCAGCCCCAGCATTTT. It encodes CASSLVADQPQHF. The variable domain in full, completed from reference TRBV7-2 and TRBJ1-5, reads GAGVSQSPSNKVTEKGKDVELRCDPISGHTALYWYRQSLGQGLEFLIYFQGNSAPDKSGLPSDRFSAERTGGSVSTLTIQRTQQEDSAVYLCASSLVADQPQHFGDGTRLSIL.

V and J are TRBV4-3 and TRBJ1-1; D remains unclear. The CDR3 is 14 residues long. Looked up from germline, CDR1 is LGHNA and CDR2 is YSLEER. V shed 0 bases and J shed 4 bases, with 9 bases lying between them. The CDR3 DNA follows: TGCGCCAGCAGCCAAGACGCCCGGGGCACTGAAGCTTTCTTT. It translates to CASSQDARGTEAFF.

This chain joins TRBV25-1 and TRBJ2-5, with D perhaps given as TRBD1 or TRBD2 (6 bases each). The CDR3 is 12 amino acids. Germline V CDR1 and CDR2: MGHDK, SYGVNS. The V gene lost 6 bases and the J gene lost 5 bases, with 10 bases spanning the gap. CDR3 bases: TGTGCCAGCAGACGGGGGCGGGAGACCCAGTACTTC. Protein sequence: CASRRGRETQYF.

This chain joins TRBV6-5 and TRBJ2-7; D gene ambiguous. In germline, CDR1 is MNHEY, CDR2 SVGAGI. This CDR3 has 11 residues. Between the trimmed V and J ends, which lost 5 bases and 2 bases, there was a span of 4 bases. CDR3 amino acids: CASSDAYEQYF. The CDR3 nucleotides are TGTGCCAGCAGTGATGCCTACGAGCAGTACTTC.

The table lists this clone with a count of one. For the CDR3, the DNA is TGTGCCAGCAGCTCCCAGGGAGGGCTCCAAGAGACCCAGTACTTC. It specifies CASSSQGGLQETQYF. The chain is built from TRBV7-3 and TRBJ2-5; 7 positions match TRBD2. V shed 4 bases, J shed 1 base, and the junction held 6 bases outside the gene matches. CDR3 length: 15 residues. The germline CDR1 and CDR2 sequences are SGHTA and FQGTGA.

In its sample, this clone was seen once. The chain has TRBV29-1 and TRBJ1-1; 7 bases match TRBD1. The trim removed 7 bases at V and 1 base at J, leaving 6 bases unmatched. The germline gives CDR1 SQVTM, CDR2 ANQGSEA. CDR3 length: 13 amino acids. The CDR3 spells CSAWGQRNTEAFF. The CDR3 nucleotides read TGCAGCGCCTGGGGACAGCGGAACACTGAAGCTTTCTTT.

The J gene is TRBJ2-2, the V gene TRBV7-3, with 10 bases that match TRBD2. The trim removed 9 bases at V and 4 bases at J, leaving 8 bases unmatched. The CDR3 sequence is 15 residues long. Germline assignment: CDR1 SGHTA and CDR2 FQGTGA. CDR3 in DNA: TGTGCCAGTCAGCGGGAGGGTCGGAGCACCGGGGAGCTGTTTTTT. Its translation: CASQREGRSTGELFF.

The CDR3 protein is CASSALAVANTGELFF. CDR3 in DNA: TGTGCCAGCAGTGCCCTAGCCGTCGCGAACACCGGGGAGCTGTTTTTT. This chain joins TRBV6-1 and TRBJ2-2, with D perhaps TRBD2 (5 bases). CDR1 MNHNS and CDR2 SASEGT come from the germline V gene. This CDR3 is 16 amino acids long. With 4 bases removed from V and 0 bases from J, the gap between germline ends came to 12 bases.

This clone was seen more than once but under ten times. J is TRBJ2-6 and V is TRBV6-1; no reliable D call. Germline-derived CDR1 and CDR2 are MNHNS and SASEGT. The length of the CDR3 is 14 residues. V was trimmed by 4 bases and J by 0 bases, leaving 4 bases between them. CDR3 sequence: CASSAVSGANVLTF. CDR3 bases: TGTGCCAGCAGTGCGGTCTCTGGGGCCAACGTCCTGACTTTC.

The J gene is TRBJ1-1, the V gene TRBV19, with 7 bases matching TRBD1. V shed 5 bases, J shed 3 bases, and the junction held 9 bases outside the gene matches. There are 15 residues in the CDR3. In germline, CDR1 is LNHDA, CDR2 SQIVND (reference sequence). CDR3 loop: CASSAPRGGDTEAFF. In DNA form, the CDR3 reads TGTGCCAGTAGTGCCCCCAGGGGGGGGGACACTGAAGCTTTCTTT. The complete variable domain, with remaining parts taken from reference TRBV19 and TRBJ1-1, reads DGGITQSPKYLFRKEGQNVTLSCEQNLNHDAMYWYRQDPGQGLRLIYYSQIVNDFQKGDIAEGYSVSREKKESFPLTVTSAQKNPTAFYLCASSAPRGGDTEAFFGQGTRLTVV.

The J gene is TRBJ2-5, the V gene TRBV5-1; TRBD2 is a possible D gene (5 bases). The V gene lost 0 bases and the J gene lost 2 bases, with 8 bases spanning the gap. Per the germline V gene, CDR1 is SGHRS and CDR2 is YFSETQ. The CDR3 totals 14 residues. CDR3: CASSLAEEQETQYF. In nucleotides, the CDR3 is TGCGCCAGCAGCTTGGCGGAGGAACAAGAGACCCAGTACTTC.

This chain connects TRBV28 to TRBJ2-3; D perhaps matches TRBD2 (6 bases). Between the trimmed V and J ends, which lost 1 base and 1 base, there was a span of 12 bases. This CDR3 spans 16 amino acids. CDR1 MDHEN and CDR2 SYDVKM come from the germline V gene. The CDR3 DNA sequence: TGTGCCAGCAGTTTATCCGTAGCGGAGGGCACAGATACGCAGTATTTT. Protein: CASSLSVAEGTDTQYF.

CDR3 sequence reads: CASSNTGTEAYGYTF. CDR3 sequence (DNA): TGTGCCAGCTCAAATACCGGGACAGAAGCCTATGGCTACACCTTC. The chain couples TRBV18 to TRBJ1-2, with 7 bases fitting TRBD1. CDR1 and CDR2 (germline): KGHSH, LQKENI. V shed 5 bases and J 4 bases; nucleotides not matched to a gene: 10. The CDR3 totals 15 residues.